The T cell receptor (beta chain) under discussion was sequenced for a study of blood T cells in healthy people across ages. Primed by a sample-barcoded 5' primer and a J-beta primer mix, a second PCR proceeded for about 6 to 11 cycles. Each CDR3 protein gets one entry after TCRdb re-called the 5' RACE reads with MiXCR. This table holds about 1.7 million distinct CDR3 sequences, 25% to 30% found once. To note about this clonotype: Its antigen is currently unknown.

Study-wide results and limits: Lack of knowledge of donor CMV status possibly confounded expanded clonotype changes. Higher diversity, along with more naive CD4+ cells, distinguished long-lived donors from aged donors.

The CDR3 runs 15 residues. The V gene's germline CDR1 is LGHDT and CDR2 YNNKEL (reference sequence). V was pared by 5 bases and J by 2 bases, with 14 bases between. Sequencing was carried out using blood. The V gene is TRBV3-1, the J gene TRBJ2-3; weak D call: TRBD1 (6 bases). The clonotype originates from a woman in her 30s in good health. The CDR3, as DNA: TGTGCCAGCAGCGGCCGGGACAAACACACAGATACGCAGTATTTT. Its protein product is CASSGRDKHTDTQYF.